A selection of T cell receptor beta chains follows, all from one sample in a study of breast tumors, draining lymph nodes, adjacent tissues. Using its own MiXCR run on the multiplex PCR reads, TCRdb lists one record per CDR3 protein. Among about 230,000 distinct CDR3 sequences listed, about 34% were seen once. Material: axillary lymph node tissue. The receptors originated from a female donor with breast cancer. Some clones in this sample may be carry-over from other donors' samples. CDR3s include the opening cysteine and the closing phenylalanine or tryptophan. Fields, in order: D gene, clone size, V gene, J gene, CDR3 DNA, CDR3 protein. D genes are given only for firm matches. Some rows mark clone size as missing; the rest say once, few, many or name a class of expanded clone.

>-|many|TRBV7-8|TRBJ2-6
TGTGCCAGCAGCTTAGGGAGAACCTCTGGGGCCAACGTCCTGACTTTC
CASSLGRTSGANVLTF
>-|-|TRBV3-1|TRBJ2-1
TGTGCCAGCAGCCAAGCGAGGTTCAGGGGTGAGCAGTTCTTC
CASSQARFRGEQFF
>TRBD2|-|TRBV10-3|TRBJ2-3
TGTGCCATCAACTCGGGACTAGCGGGAGAAGGGGATACGCAGTATTTT
CAINSGLAGEGDTQYF
>-|-|TRBV20-1|TRBJ2-1
TGCAGTGCTAGAGCGTCGGCGCCACGTATGTACAATGAGCAGTTCTTC
CSARASAPRMYNEQFF
>-|-|TRBV20-1|TRBJ2-1
TGCAGTGCTAGGCCTACGACGACCTACACTGAGCAGTTCTTC
CSARPTTTYTEQFF
>-|many|TRBV10-3|TRBJ2-7
TGTGCCATCAAACGGGGGTCCTACGAGCAGTACTTC
CAIKRGSYEQYF
>-|many|TRBV6-6|TRBJ1-5
TGTGCCAGCAGTTACCGCGGACAGTTTTCTAGCAATCAGCCCCAGCATTTT
CASSYRGQFSSNQPQHF
>TRBD2|once|TRBV12-3/TRBV12-4|TRBJ2-5
TGTGCCAGCAGCGCCACTAGCGGGAATGCGGAGACCCAGTACTTC
CASSATSGNAETQYF
>TRBD2|many|TRBV19|TRBJ2-2
TGTGCCAGTAGTATGACTAGCGGGATCGGGGAGCTGTTTTTT
CASSMTSGIGELFF
>-|-|TRBV9|TRBJ1-3
TGTGCCAGCAGTCCCGGACACTCTGGAAACACCATATATTTT
CASSPGHSGNTIYF
>-|many|TRBV6-1|TRBJ1-2
TGTGCCAGCGCCCCAGGGGTTCTTGACTATGGCTACACCTTC
CASAPGVLDYGYTF
>-|-|TRBV6-5|TRBJ2-5
TGTGCCAGCAGTCACTCTAGTGGAGGAGAGACCCAGTACTTC
CASSHSSGGETQYF
>TRBD2|many|TRBV6-1|TRBJ2-1
TGTGCCAGCACACTAGCGGCCCCGAATGAGCAGTTCTTC
CASTLAAPNEQFF
>-|many|TRBV18|TRBJ2-7
TGTGCCAGCTCACCCCCGGGGGGCACGGGGTACGAGCAGTACTTC
CASSPPGGTGYEQYF
>TRBD2|many|TRBV20-1|TRBJ2-5
TGCAGTGCTAGAATAGCGGGAGGGGGAGGAGAGACCCAGTACTTC
CSARIAGGGGETQYF
>-|many|TRBV4-1|TRBJ2-5
TGCGCCAGCAGCCAAGACAGGGTTTCCAGTAGGGTCGCTCAAGAGACCCAGTACTTC
CASSQDRVSSRVAQETQYF
>TRBD1|many|TRBV5-1|TRBJ2-5
TGCGCCAGCAGCTTGGGACAGGGGAAAGACACCCAGTACTTC
CASSLGQGKDTQYF
>-|-|TRBV5-1|TRBJ1-1
TGCGCCAGCAATCTGAGGCATACGGACACTGAAGCTTTCTTT
CASNLRHTDTEAFF
>-|many|TRBV5-6|TRBJ2-2
TGTGCCAGCAGCTTGCTAACTAACAGGAACACCGGGGAGCTGTTTTTT
CASSLLTNRNTGELFF
>-|many|TRBV19|TRBJ2-5
TGTGCCAGTAGTTGGCAGGGACAAGAGACCCAGTACTTC
CASSWQGQETQYF
>TRBD2|many|TRBV5-1|TRBJ2-1
TGCGCCAGCAGCCTCAAGGGAGGGCACAATGAGCAGTTCTTC
CASSLKGGHNEQFF
>-|many|TRBV12-3/TRBV12-4|TRBJ2-4
TGTGCCAGCAGGCGATCTAGTGCTGACAAAAACATTCAGTACTTC
CASRRSSADKNIQYF
>-|many|TRBV7-2|TRBJ2-5
TGTGCCAGCAGCTTAGGTCTCGGGGGTAAAGAGACCCAGTACTTC
CASSLGLGGKETQYF
>-|-|TRBV2|TRBJ1-2
TGTGCCAGCAGCGAACCAGGGAGACGCTATGGCTACACCTTC
CASSEPGRRYGYTF
>-|-|TRBV6-6|TRBJ2-1
TGTGCCAGCAGTCACTCGAGGAGCACAGTTTACAATGAGCAGTTCTTC
CASSHSRSTVYNEQFF
>TRBD2|many|TRBV5-5|TRBJ2-3
TGTGCCAGCAGCTTATTTAGCGGGAGAGGGGGCGGGTCACAGGATACGCAGTATTTT
CASSLFSGRGGGSQDTQYF
>TRBD2|-|TRBV4-3|TRBJ2-6
TGCGCCAGCAGCCAAGAGGCAGCGGGAGGTTCTGGGGCCAACGTCCTGACTTTC
CASSQEAAGGSGANVLTF
>-|-|TRBV27|TRBJ2-4
TGTGCCAGCACTACCAACCTAGGGGGAAACATTCAGTACTTC
CASTTNLGGNIQYF
>TRBD2|-|TRBV5-5|TRBJ2-3
TGTGCCAGCAGCTTGGGGACTAGCAAGACGGATACGCAGTATTTT
CASSLGTSKTDTQYF
>TRBD1|many|TRBV10-3|TRBJ1-2
TGTGCCATCAGTGAGTCGGGGGACAGGGGTCACTATGGCTACACCTTC
CAISESGDRGHYGYTF
>-|many|TRBV24-1|TRBJ2-7
TGTGCCACCAGTGATCCTGGTAGTAGCTACGAGCAGTACTTC
CATSDPGSSYEQYF
>-|many|TRBV19|TRBJ1-5
TGTGCCAGTACCCCAATCGAGGGGGGCAATCAGCCCCAGCATTTT
CASTPIEGGNQPQHF
>-|many|TRBV28|TRBJ1-2
TGTGCCAGCAGTTTAGGCACAGGCTCAAAGGCACTATATGGCTACACCTTC
CASSLGTGSKALYGYTF
>-|many|TRBV7-9|TRBJ1-2
TGTGCCAGCAGGCCCGGGGACTATGGCTACACCTTC
CASRPGDYGYTF
>-|-|TRBV27|TRBJ2-1
TGTGCCAGCAGTTCCTCGCGTCTGTGGGAGGACCTCGCTGAGCAGTTCTTC
CASSSSRLWEDLAEQFF
>TRBD1|-|TRBV7-6|TRBJ1-1
TGTGCCAGCAGCTTAGGTGGGACAGAGAACACTGAAGCTTTCTTT
CASSLGGTENTEAFF
>TRBD1|-|TRBV7-2|TRBJ2-5
TGTGCCAGCAGCTCCTCCGGGACAGGGGGGCACCAAGAGACCCAGTACTTC
CASSSSGTGGHQETQYF
>TRBD2|-|TRBV11-2|TRBJ2-6
TGTGCCAGCAGCTCACGGACTAGCGGTCCCAACGTCCTGACTTTC
CASSSRTSGPNVLTF
>-|many|TRBV19|TRBJ1-4
TGTGCCAGTAGTTTGGTGGGGTATGAAAAACTGTTTTTT
CASSLVGYEKLFF
>-|many|TRBV7-2|TRBJ2-1
TGTGCCAGCAGCTTAGTGCAGGGTTACAATGAGCAGTTCTTC
CASSLVQGYNEQFF
>TRBD2|-|TRBV27|TRBJ2-7
TGTGCCAGCAGTACAACTAACGGGAGGTCCCCTGGGGAGCAGTACTTC
CASSTTNGRSPGEQYF
>-|many|TRBV2|TRBJ1-6
TGTGCCAGCAGGGGACTAGCGGGAGGAAATTCACCCCTCCACTTT
CASRGLAGGNSPLHF
>TRBD2|-|TRBV12-3/TRBV12-4|TRBJ2-1
TGTGCCAGCAGTGGGGGACTAGCCGAGTTCTTC
CASSGGLAEFF
>-|many|TRBV7-9|TRBJ1-3
TGTGCCAGCAGCTCAACAGACTCTGGAAACACCATATATTTT
CASSSTDSGNTIYF
>-|-|TRBV9|TRBJ2-5
TGTGCCAGCAGCCAAGAGCGTAGCGCCCACGAGCAGTCCTTC
CASSQERSAHEQSF
>TRBD1|-|TRBV7-9|TRBJ1-1
TGTGCCAGCAGCGCCCCCGCAGGGGGGGAAGCTTTCTTT
CASSAPAGGEAFF
>TRBD1|-|TRBV12-3/TRBV12-4|TRBJ1-5
TGTGCCAGCTTTCACAAACCCGGGACAGGGGGTCAGCCCCAGCATTTT
CASFHKPGTGGQPQHF